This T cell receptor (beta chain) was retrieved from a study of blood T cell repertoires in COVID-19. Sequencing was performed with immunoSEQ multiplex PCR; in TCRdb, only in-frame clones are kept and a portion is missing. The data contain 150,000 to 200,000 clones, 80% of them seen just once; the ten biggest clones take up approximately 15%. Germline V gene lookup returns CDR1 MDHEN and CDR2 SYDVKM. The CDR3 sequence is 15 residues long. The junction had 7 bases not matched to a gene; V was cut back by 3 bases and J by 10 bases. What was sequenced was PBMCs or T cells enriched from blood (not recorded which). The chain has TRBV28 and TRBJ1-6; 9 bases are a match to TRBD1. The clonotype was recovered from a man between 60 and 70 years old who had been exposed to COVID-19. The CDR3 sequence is CASSFGGTGISPLHF. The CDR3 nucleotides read TGTGCCAGCAGTTTCGGCGGGACAGGGATATCACCCCTCCACTTT.